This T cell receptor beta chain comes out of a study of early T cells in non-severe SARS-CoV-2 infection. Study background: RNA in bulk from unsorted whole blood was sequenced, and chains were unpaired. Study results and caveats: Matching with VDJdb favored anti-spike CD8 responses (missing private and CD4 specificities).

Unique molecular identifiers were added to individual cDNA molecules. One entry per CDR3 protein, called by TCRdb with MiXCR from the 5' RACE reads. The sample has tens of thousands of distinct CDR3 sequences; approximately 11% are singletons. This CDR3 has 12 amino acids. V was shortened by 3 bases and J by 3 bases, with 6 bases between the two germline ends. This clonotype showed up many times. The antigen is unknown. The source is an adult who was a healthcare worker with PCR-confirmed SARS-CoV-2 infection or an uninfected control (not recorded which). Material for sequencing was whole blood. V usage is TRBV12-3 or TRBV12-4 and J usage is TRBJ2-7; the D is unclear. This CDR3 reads CASSLPGYEQYF. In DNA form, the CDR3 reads TGTGCCAGCAGTTTGCCAGGCTACGAGCAGTACTTC.